This T cell receptor beta chain was captured in a study of T-cell memory formation after mild COVID-19. Study as a whole: TCR clusters showed largely donor specificity.

Germline V gene data show CDR1 as SGHTA and CDR2 as FQGNSA. The V gene lost 1 base and the J gene lost 4 bases, with 10 bases spanning the gap. The CDR3 covers 14 residues. Libraries for TCRalpha and TCRbeta carried sample barcodes and unique molecular identifiers via 5'RACE. A single record per CDR3 protein comes from TCRdb applying MiXCR to the 5' RACE reads. The data hold approximately 290,000 distinct CDR3 sequences, with 15% to 20% observed a single time. This receptor was identified in a young man who had mild COVID-19 (a few samples of this study predate the infection). Cell type and time point are not known. The chain recombines TRBV7-2 with TRBJ1-1, with unresolved D. Material for sequencing was PBMCs or a T cell subset sorted from them (not recorded which). CDR3 loop: CASSLGWGTTEAFF. The CDR3 DNA follows: TGTGCCAGCAGCTTAGGGTGGGGTACCACTGAAGCTTTCTTT.